Presented here are 25 T cell receptor beta chains from one specimen sequenced in a study of cytomegalovirus exposure and HLA in healthy donors. PCR used 60 Vbeta primers and 13 Jbeta primers. TCRdb's copy holds only in-frame clones and misses some; the assay was immunoSEQ multiplex PCR. The table lists about 130,000 clones, roughly 68% of them singletons. The source material was PBMCs. The receptors stem from a woman aged 50 to 60 in good health and CMV-seropositive.

V is TRBV4-1 and J is TRBJ1-2, with 8 bases fitting TRBD1. Per germline, CDR1 MGHRA and CDR2 YSYEKL. CDR3 length: 17 amino acids. V shed 4 bases, J shed 1 base, and the junction held 11 bases outside the gene matches. As DNA, the CDR3 is TGCGCCAGCAGCCCCCTCGGGACAGGTGTTCTTAACTATGGCTACACCTTC. Translating it yields CASSPLGTGVLNYGYTF.

For the CDR3, the DNA is TGCGCCAGCGGGGGGGGTTATAATGAGCAGTTCTTC. Translation: CASGGGYNEQFF. The chain uses TRBV4-1 and TRBJ2-1; 7 bases align to TRBD2. Germline V gene data show CDR1 as MGHRA and CDR2 as YSYEKL. The CDR3 length is 12 residues. Trimming removed 8 bases from V and 7 bases from J; junction bases left unmatched: 5.

CDR3 residues: CASSLKGRTGTGLAGDYEQYF. For the CDR3, the DNA is TGTGCCAGCAGCTTAAAAGGGAGGACAGGGACGGGACTAGCGGGGGACTACGAGCAGTACTTC. The chain couples TRBV7-8 to TRBJ2-7; TRBD2 agrees at 14 bases. CDR3 size: 21 residues. Losses at the gene ends were 2 bases for V and 3 bases for J; bases not matched to a gene: 18. CDR1 is SGHVS and CDR2 is FQNEAQ in the germline V gene.

V is TRBV7-9 and J is TRBJ1-1; 7 positions match TRBD1. After removal of 1 base from V and 10 bases from J, the junction contained 3 bases not matched to a gene. The CDR3 extends over 12 amino acids. Germline V gene lookup returns CDR1 SEHNR and CDR2 FQNEAQ (reference sequence). The CDR3 coding sequence is TGTGCCAGCAGCTTAGAGGGGGCGGCAGCTTTCTTT. Amino acids: CASSLEGAAAFF.

The chain carries TRBV7-9 and TRBJ2-1, with TRBD1 as a possible D gene (5 bases). Germline CDR1 and CDR2: SEHNR and FQNEAQ (reference sequence). The V end was cut by 5 bases, the J end by 6 bases, with 23 bases between. The CDR3 spans 17 residues. The chain's CDR3 is CASSPPNSAGPVNEQFF. DNA for the CDR3: TGTGCCAGCAGCCCCCCGAATTCAGCAGGGCCGGTCAATGAGCAGTTCTTC.

The chain recombines TRBV7-9 with TRBJ2-3, with TRBD2 matching 10 bases. V dropped 3 bases and J dropped 2; count of bases not matched to a gene: 5. The CDR3 length is 16 residues. In germline, CDR1 is SEHNR, CDR2 FQNEAQ (reference sequence). This CDR3 reads CASSFLAGGTTDTQYF. The CDR3 nucleotides are TGTGCCAGCAGCTTCTTAGCGGGGGGAACCACAGATACGCAGTATTTT. Full variable domain (rest looked up from reference TRBV7-9 and TRBJ2-3): DTGVSQNPRHKITKRGQNVTFRCDPISEHNRLYWYRQTLGQGPEFLTYFQNEAQLEKSRLLSDRFSAERPKGSFSTLEIQRTEQGDSAMYLCASSFLAGGTTDTQYFGPGTRLTVL.

The V and J genes are TRBV7-2 and TRBJ2-7; 9 nucleotides line up with TRBD1. Germline V gene lookup returns CDR1 SGHTA and CDR2 FQGNSA. The CDR3 covers 15 residues. V shed 3 bases and J 3 bases; nucleotides not matched to a gene: 6. This CDR3 is CASSLYSDRGYEQYF. As DNA, the CDR3 is TGTGCCAGCAGCTTGTACTCGGACAGGGGCTACGAGCAGTACTTC.

A remark on this clone: The junction and the germline gene differ at one end; a read error may be behind it. V is TRBV7-9 and J is TRBJ1-1; no clear D gene. This CDR3 comprises 12 residues. Germline V lookup: CDR1 SEHNR, CDR2 FQNEAQ (reference sequence). The CDR3 DNA reads TGTGCCAGCAGCCAAATAAACAATGAAGCTTTCTTT. Protein product: CASSQINNEAFF.

The chain uses TRBV7-2 and TRBJ1-6; 11 positions agree with TRBD1. This CDR3 has 15 amino acids. The V gene's germline CDR1 is SGHTA and CDR2 FQGNSA. V lost 0 bases to trimming and J lost 9 bases; unmatched junction nucleotides: 1. The CDR3 sequence: CTSSLAGTGGSPLHF. The CDR3 DNA reads TGTACCAGCAGCTTAGCGGGGACAGGGGGTTCACCCCTCCACTTT.

The chain uses TRBV27 and TRBJ1-5, with 7 positions matching TRBD1. The CDR3 is 14 amino acids. V was clipped by 6 bases and J by 7 bases; unmatched bases: 9. Germline V CDR1 and CDR2: MNHEY, SMNVEV (reference sequence). The chain's CDR3 is CASRVTGTGQPQHF. CDR3 nucleotide sequence: TGTGCCAGCAGGGTGACAGGGACCGGCCAGCCCCAGCATTTT.

The table lists this clone with a few counts. V and J are TRBV6-1 and TRBJ1-5; a possible D gene is TRBD1 (6 bases). Germline lookup yields CDR1 MNHNS and CDR2 SASEGT. The length of the CDR3 is 13 residues. Between the trimmed V and J ends, which lost 7 bases and 3 bases, there was a span of 10 bases. This CDR3 reads CASNRQDNQPQHF. CDR3 nucleotides: TGTGCCAGCAACCGACAGGACAATCAGCCCCAGCATTTT.

V and J are TRBV27 and TRBJ2-1, with 9 bases lining up with TRBD2. Per the germline V gene, CDR1 is MNHEY and CDR2 is SMNVEV (reference sequence). Germline trimming cut 6 bases from V and 5 bases from J; bases unmatched to any gene: 5. The length of the CDR3 is 14 residues. The CDR3 bases are TGTGCCAGCAGCTATAGCGGGGGAAACAATGAGCAGTTCTTC. As protein: CASSYSGGNNEQFF.

The rearrangement uses TRBV9 and TRBJ2-2; 7 bases match TRBD1. The trim removed 3 bases at V and 1 base at J, leaving 3 bases unmatched. CDR3 length: 15 residues. Germline loops: CDR1 SGDLS, CDR2 YYNGEE. The CDR3 region has the DNA TGTGCCAGCAGCGCCAGGACAGGGAACACCGGGGAGCTGTTTTTT. Its translation is CASSARTGNTGELFF.

The chain uses TRBV18 and TRBJ2-5, with D maybe TRBD2 (5 bases). The CDR3 runs to 13 residues. Per the germline V gene, CDR1 is KGHSH and CDR2 is LQKENI. Trimming cost V 4 bases and J 2 bases, with 8 bases left between them. The CDR3 sequence: CASSLERQETQYF. In nucleotides, the CDR3 is TGTGCCAGCTCACTCGAGCGGCAAGAGACCCAGTACTTC.

V gene TRBV9 combines with J gene TRBJ1-1, with D tentatively TRBD1 (5 bases). This CDR3 contains 14 residues. Trimming removed 5 bases at V and 6 bases at J, with 17 bases between. CDR1 and CDR2 (germline): SGDLS, YYNGEE. CDR3 sequence: CASRSTAPEPEAFF. CDR3 DNA: TGTGCCAGCAGATCGACAGCCCCGGAGCCTGAAGCTTTCTTT. Variable domain in full (rest from reference TRBV9 and TRBJ1-1): DSGVTQTPKHLITATGQRVTLRCSPRSGDLSVYWYQQSLDQGLQFLIQYYNGEERAKGNILERFSAQQFPDLHSELNLSSLELGDSALYFCASRSTAPEPEAFFGQGTRLTVV.

The V call is TRBV14, the J call TRBJ2-3; 7 bases fit TRBD2. The CDR3 has 16 amino acids. V shed 0 bases and J 1 base; nucleotides not matched to a gene: 4. Germline CDR1 and CDR2: SGHDN and FVKESK. The CDR3 here is CASSQELLAGTDTQYF. In nucleotides, the CDR3 is TGTGCCAGCAGCCAAGAACTGCTAGCGGGCACAGATACGCAGTATTTT.

The rearrangement uses TRBV7-6 and TRBJ2-1, with a tentative D call TRBD2 (6 bases). This CDR3 is 13 amino acids long. Trimming pared 4 bases from V and 5 bases from J, leaving 9 bases between. The germline V gene has CDR1 SGHVS and CDR2 FNYEAQ. CDR3: CASSWREHNEQFF. CDR3 nucleotide sequence: TGTGCCAGCAGCTGGAGGGAACACAATGAGCAGTTCTTC.

This clone was seen a handful of times. The chain uses TRBV11-2 and TRBJ1-2; the match to TRBD1 covers 9 bases. Per germline, CDR1 SGHAT and CDR2 FQNNGV. The V and J ends lost 4 bases and 6 bases, in that order; junction bases with no gene match: 12. This CDR3 is built from 16 residues. CDR3 sequence reads: CASSSLRDRVFNGYTF. Here the CDR3 DNA reads TGTGCCAGCAGCTCTCTCCGGGACAGGGTCTTTAATGGCTACACCTTC. The variable domain in full, with the rest retrieved from reference TRBV11-2 and TRBJ1-2, is EAGVAQSPRYKIIEKRQSVAFWCNPISGHATLYWYQQILGQGPKLLIQFQNNGVVDDSQLPKDRFSAERLKGVDSTLKIQPAKLEDSAVYLCASSSLRDRVFNGYTFGSGTRLTVV.

CDR3 sequence (DNA): TGTGCCAGCGGTCCAGGGGGGATGCGGAATCAGCCCCAGCATTTT. This codes for CASGPGGMRNQPQHF. This rearrangement joins TRBV6-1 to TRBJ1-5; 7 nucleotides line up with TRBD1. This CDR3 region has 15 residues. Germline trimming cut 8 bases from V and 4 bases from J; bases unmatched to any gene: 11. Germline V gene data show CDR1 as MNHNS and CDR2 as SASEGT.

This clone was observed once. This sequence joins TRBV5-4 and TRBJ2-2, with TRBD1 matching over 10 bases. Germline lookup yields CDR1 SGHNT and CDR2 YYREEE (reference sequence). The ends lost 0 bases at V and 6 bases at J; junction bases unmatched: 5. This CDR3 has 16 amino acids. The DNA for the CDR3 is TGTGCCAGCAGCTTGGTGACAGGGGGCCCCGCCGGGGAGCTGTTTTTT. Encoded protein: CASSLVTGGPAGELFF. The entire variable domain, with the rest obtained from reference TRBV5-4 and TRBJ2-2, is as follows: ETGVTQSPTHLIKTRGQQVTLRCSSQSGHNTVSWYQQALGQGPQFIFQYYREEENGRGNFPPRFSGLQFPNYSSELNVNALELDDSALYLCASSLVTGGPAGELFFGEGSRLTVL.

This clone was seen a single time. This chain uses TRBV6-1 with TRBJ1-1; 7 bases map to TRBD1. The CDR3 is made up of 14 amino acids. The trim removed 5 bases at V and 1 base at J, leaving 4 bases unmatched. Germline lookup yields CDR1 MNHNS and CDR2 SASEGT. The CDR3 sequence: CASSKQGRNTEAFF. The CDR3 DNA sequence: TGTGCCAGCAGTAAACAGGGGCGGAACACTGAAGCTTTCTTT.

The chain is built from TRBV5-1 and TRBJ2-3; D is undetermined. This CDR3 is built from 14 residues. Trimming removed 2 bases from V and 3 bases from J, with 10 bases in between. Germline CDR1 SGHRS, CDR2 YFSETQ. The CDR3 sequence: CASSLSGSTDTQYF. The CDR3, as DNA: TGCGCCAGCAGCTTATCCGGGTCGACAGATACGCAGTATTTT. The full variable domain, with the rest looked up from reference TRBV5-1 and TRBJ2-3, is KAGVTQTPRYLIKTRGQQVTLSCSPISGHRSVSWYQQTPGQGLQFLFEYFSETQRNKGNFPGRFSGRQFSNSRSEMNVSTLELGDSALYLCASSLSGSTDTQYFGPGTRLTVL.

This chain uses TRBV29-1 with TRBJ2-1; 8 bases map to TRBD2. The J segment lost 7 bases and the V segment lost 5 bases, leaving 10 bases of the junction unmatched. The CDR3 has 14 amino acids. Germline V CDR1 and CDR2: SQVTM, ANQGSEA. CDR3 sequence: CSVNPRGLVNEQFF. CDR3 DNA sequence: TGCAGCGTTAACCCCCGGGGACTAGTTAATGAGCAGTTCTTC.

The rearrangement links TRBV7-2 to TRBJ2-1, with D possibly TRBD1 on 6 matching bases. There are 13 residues in the CDR3. Trimming took 4 bases from V and 7 from J, leaving 11 bases between them. Germline lookup yields CDR1 SGHTA and CDR2 FQGNSA. DNA of the CDR3: TGTGCCAGCAGCTCGACAGGTGGGAATGAGCAGTTCTTC. Amino acid sequence: CASSSTGGNEQFF.

This chain links TRBV14 with TRBJ2-3; TRBD2 matches 16 bases. V trimming: 4 bases; J trimming: 6 bases; junction bases outside the gene matches: 13. Looked up from germline, CDR1 is SGHDN and CDR2 is FVKESK. The CDR3 totals 19 residues. CDR3 DNA: TGTGCCAGCAGCCGCATACCGGGACTAGCGGGGGGGCCTGAGGATACGCAGTATTTT. This codes for CASSRIPGLAGGPEDTQYF.